These T cell receptor beta chains were read from a single sample in a study of human T cells and chemical hapten exposure. Each CDR3 protein is one row after TCRdb ran MiXCR on the RACE reads. Among tens of thousands of distinct CDR3 sequences listed, about 9.1% were seen once. Sequences were derived from whole blood, sampled in connection with sensitization to the hapten diphenylcyclopropenone (DPC). The receptors stem from a woman between 40 and 55 years old with alopecia areata. Some clones in this sample may be carry-over from other donors' samples. Each CDR3 is given with its conserved first and last residue. Each record gives: V gene, D gene, J gene, clone size, CDR3 protein, CDR3 DNA. The D gene is left open where the match is weak. Size values are once, few and many counts, or a class for expanded clones, and some rows have none.

TRBV6-6	TRBD1	TRBJ2-5	many	CASSPLGGGQETQYF	TGTGCCAGCAGCCCCCTAGGGGGCGGGCAAGAGACCCAGTACTTC
TRBV5-1	NA	TRBJ2-2	many	CASSLRDTGELFF	TGCGCCAGCAGCTTGAGGGACACCGGGGAGCTGTTTTTT
TRBV3-1	NA	TRBJ2-3	many	CASSHGADTQYF	TGTGCCAGCAGCCATGGGGCAGATACGCAGTATTTT
TRBV11-2	TRBD1	TRBJ2-7	few	CASTLGTGGSYEQYF	TGTGCCAGCACCCTTGGGACAGGGGGCTCCTACGAGCAGTACTTC
TRBV29-1	NA	TRBJ2-2	NA	CSVELGELNTGELFF	TGCAGCGTTGAGCTAGGGGAACTGAACACCGGGGAGCTGTTTTTT
TRBV12-3/TRBV12-4	NA	TRBJ1-1	few	CASSNSAGSMNTEAFF	TGTGCCAGCAGTAATTCTGCAGGGAGTATGAACACTGAAGCTTTCTTT
TRBV7-9	NA	TRBJ1-4	many	CASSLTAALNEKLFF	TGTGCCAGCAGCTTAACGGCCGCCCTTAATGAAAAACTGTTTTTT
TRBV12-3/TRBV12-4	TRBD1	TRBJ1-1	NA	CASSFGTGMNTEAFF	TGTGCCAGCAGTTTTGGGACAGGTATGAACACTGAAGCTTTCTTT
TRBV12-3/TRBV12-4	NA	TRBJ2-7	many	CASSGLPNSYEQYF	TGTGCCAGCAGTGGACTACCCAACTCCTACGAGCAGTACTTC
TRBV29-1	NA	TRBJ1-6	many	CSIRSEGTDSPLHF	TGCAGCATTCGCTCGGAGGGAACGGATTCACCCCTCCACTTT
TRBV4-1	NA	TRBJ2-5	many	CASSQGGIRTETQYF	TGCGCCAGCAGCCAAGGAGGGATCCGCACTGAGACCCAGTACTTC
TRBV29-1	NA	TRBJ1-5	many	CSVGGDNQPQHF	TGCAGCGTTGGAGGGGACAATCAGCCCCAGCATTTT
TRBV4-3	NA	TRBJ2-1	many	CASSQFYTAGISYNEQFF	TGCGCCAGCAGCCAATTTTATACGGCGGGGATCTCCTACAATGAGCAGTTCTTC
TRBV6-2/TRBV6-3	NA	TRBJ2-3	few	CASSDPSGTEGTDTQYF	TGTGCCAGCAGTGATCCGTCCGGCACGGAGGGCACAGATACGCAGTATTTT
TRBV20-1	NA	TRBJ1-5	NA	CSAVPERGRYQPQHF	TGCAGTGCAGTACCAGAAAGGGGTCGTTATCAGCCCCAGCATTTT
TRBV20-1	NA	TRBJ2-7	many	CSASSRGASYEQYF	TGCAGTGCTAGTTCCCGGGGGGCGTCCTACGAGCAGTACTTC
TRBV7-2	TRBD1	TRBJ2-3	many	CASSPWTGDTQYF	TGTGCCAGCAGCCCCTGGACAGGTGACACGCAGTATTTT
TRBV20-1	TRBD1	TRBJ2-4	many	CSARGQGIGNIQYF	TGCAGTGCTAGAGGACAGGGGATTGGAAACATTCAGTACTTC
TRBV10-2	NA	TRBJ2-1	many	CASSGGSYNEQFF	TGCGCCAGCAGTGGCGGCTCCTACAATGAGCAGTTCTTC
TRBV11-1	NA	TRBJ1-2	many	CASSLERGRDGYTF	TGTGCCAGCAGCTTAGAGAGAGGGAGAGATGGCTACACCTTC
TRBV12-3/TRBV12-4	TRBD2	TRBJ2-3	few	CASSLMASGVDTQYF	TGTGCCAGCAGTTTGATGGCTAGCGGGGTAGATACGCAGTATTTT
TRBV5-6	NA	TRBJ2-6	NA	CASSLGQSGGANVLTF	TGTGCCAGCAGCTTAGGACAGTCCGGCGGGGCCAACGTCCTGACTTTC
TRBV5-4	TRBD2	TRBJ2-1	NA	CASSVGGDSYNEQFF	TGTGCCAGCAGCGTGGGAGGGGATTCCTACAATGAGCAGTTCTTC
TRBV7-2	TRBD1	TRBJ2-1	NA	CASSLTGTGLGEQFF	TGTGCCAGCAGCTTGACCGGGACAGGGTTAGGGGAGCAGTTCTTC
TRBV7-9	TRBD1	TRBJ2-7	many	CASSGDRADEQYF	TGTGCCAGCAGCGGGGACAGGGCGGACGAGCAGTACTTC
TRBV4-3	NA	TRBJ2-3	many	CASSQDIGLPSTDTQYF	TGCGCCAGCAGCCAAGATATTGGACTACCGAGCACAGATACGCAGTATTTT
TRBV11-2	NA	TRBJ1-2	many	CASSLDQRSRHTF	TGTGCCAGCAGCTTAGATCAGCGGAGTCGACACACCTTC
TRBV7-2	NA	TRBJ2-7	few	CASSYHGSKLYEQYF	TGTGCCAGCAGTTATCATGGGTCCAAACTCTACGAGCAGTACTTC
TRBV11-2	TRBD2	TRBJ2-5	few	CASSKQAGDQETQYF	TGTGCCAGCAGCAAACAAGCGGGGGATCAAGAGACCCAGTACTTC
TRBV9	TRBD1	TRBJ2-1	NA	CASTPQGAYNEQFF	TGTGCCAGCACCCCCCAGGGGGCGTACAATGAGCAGTTCTTC
TRBV5-5	TRBD1	TRBJ2-7	many	CASSGRDRGLEQYF	TGTGCCAGCTCAGGCCGGGACAGGGGGCTCGAGCAGTACTTC
TRBV12-3/TRBV12-4	TRBD1	TRBJ1-2	many	CASSLGDRPIYGYTF	TGTGCCAGCAGTTTGGGGGACAGGCCGATTTATGGCTACACCTTC
TRBV28	NA	TRBJ1-6	NA	CASSLPGQLTGMPLHF	TGTGCCAGCAGTTTGCCTGGACAGCTCACTGGGATGCCCCTCCACTTT
TRBV28	NA	TRBJ2-2	NA	CASSSRATNTGELFF	TGTGCCAGCAGTTCCAGGGCCACGAACACCGGGGAGCTGTTTTTT
TRBV30	NA	TRBJ2-7	many	CAWSHSYEQYF	TGTGCCTGGAGTCATTCCTACGAGCAGTACTTC
TRBV19	NA	TRBJ1-2	NA	CASSILQGVDYGYTF	TGTGCCAGTAGTATATTACAGGGTGTGGACTATGGCTACACCTTC
TRBV7-8	TRBD2	TRBJ2-1	NA	CASSFNRHTTSGGYNEQFF	TGTGCCAGCAGCTTTAACAGGCACACAACTAGCGGGGGCTACAATGAGCAGTTCTTC
TRBV6-1	TRBD1	TRBJ2-7	many	CASRSAGQGSQYF	TGTGCCAGCAGATCCGCCGGACAGGGGTCGCAGTACTTC
TRBV4-3	NA	TRBJ2-2	many	CASEEGEGRDTGELFF	TGCGCCAGCGAGGAGGGGGAGGGAAGGGACACCGGGGAGCTGTTTTTT
TRBV21-1	NA	TRBJ1-6	many	CAKPSTSPLHF	TGTGCCAAACCTTCTACTTCACCCCTCCACTTT
TRBV4-1	TRBD2	TRBJ2-7	few	CASSQAYGGGEYF	TGCGCCAGCAGCCAAGCCTATGGTGGGGGGGAGTACTTC
TRBV29-1	NA	TRBJ1-1	few	CSVPVGNTEAFF	TGCAGCGTTCCCGTCGGAAACACTGAAGCTTTCTTT
TRBV7-2	NA	TRBJ2-2	few	CASSLVALPGELFF	TGTGCCAGCAGCTTAGTGGCTCTCCCCGGGGAGCTGTTTTTT
TRBV20-1	NA	TRBJ1-2	many	CSANDNKGYGYTF	TGCAGTGCAAACGATAATAAGGGGTATGGCTACACCTTC